Shown below are 25 T cell receptor beta chains from a single sample sequenced in a study of early stage breast cancer tumors. Using immunoSEQ multiplex PCR, the repertoire was profiled, and TCRdb retains in-frame clones only, with some absent. The sample carries more than 15,000 clones, around four fifths recorded once. The sequenced sample consisted of blood. These receptors all come from a person between 65 and 79 years old with breast cancer.

CDR3 region: CASSAISSGRQQFF. Written as DNA, the CDR3 is TGTGCCAGCAGTGCCATCTCTAGCGGGAGACAGCAGTTCTTC. The chain combines TRBV27 with TRBJ2-1; 10 bases align to TRBD2. The length of the CDR3 is 14 residues. The V gene end was trimmed by 5 bases and the J gene end by 11 bases; junction bases not matched to a gene: 9. Germline loops: CDR1 MNHEY, CDR2 SMNVEV (reference sequence).

The V call is TRBV19, the J call TRBJ1-1, with 12 bases fitting TRBD1. The ends lost 6 bases at V and 5 bases at J; junction bases unmatched: 10. The CDR3 length is 16 residues. The germline V gene encodes CDR1 LNHDA and CDR2 SQIVND (reference sequence). CDR3 in amino acids: CASRRGDRGRGTEAFF. CDR3 nucleotide sequence: TGTGCCAGTAGGAGGGGGGACAGGGGGCGCGGGACTGAAGCTTTCTTT.

The chain combines TRBV29-1 with TRBJ2-1, with D possibly matching TRBD1 (5 bases). The CDR3 runs 13 residues. Germline V gives CDR1 SQVTM, CDR2 ANQGSEA. The V and J ends lost 6 bases and 7 bases respectively, with 16 bases between them. The CDR3 DNA reads as TGCAGCGTCATGGACACTTCGTGGAATGAGCAGTTCTTC. Translating it yields CSVMDTSWNEQFF.

The rearrangement uses TRBV6-1 and TRBJ2-6; D uncertain. V was shortened by 0 bases and J by 0 bases, with 6 bases between the two germline ends. Germline values: CDR1 MNHNS, CDR2 SASEGT. The CDR3 length is 16 residues. This CDR3 reads CASSEAGASGANVLTF. The CDR3 DNA reads as TGTGCCAGCAGTGAAGCCGGAGCCTCTGGGGCCAACGTCCTGACTTTC.

This rearrangement joins TRBV7-7 to TRBJ2-1, with 7 bases lining up with TRBD2. The ends lost 1 base at V and 0 bases at J; junction bases unmatched: 0. Germline values: CDR1 SSHAT, CDR2 FNYEAQ (reference sequence). The CDR3 spans 15 residues. CDR3 nucleotide sequence: TGTGCCAGCAGCTTAGGGACTAGCTCCTACAATGAGCAGTTCTTC. Encoded protein: CASSLGTSSYNEQFF.

V and J are TRBV10-2 and TRBJ1-1, with D possibly matching TRBD1 (6 bases). Per germline, CDR1 WSHSY and CDR2 SAAADI. Trimming took off 5 bases at V and 0 bases at J, with 19 bases between the two ends. This CDR3 is 17 amino acids long. This chain's CDR3 is CASSSPTGGSLNTEAFF. CDR3 bases: TGCGCCAGCAGTTCACCGACGGGGGGCTCCTTGAACACTGAAGCTTTCTTT.

The chain links TRBV19 to TRBJ1-6; no clear D. V lost 6 bases and J 0 bases, leaving 12 bases between the germline ends. There are 16 residues in the CDR3. From germline, CDR1 is LNHDA and CDR2 SQIVND (reference sequence). The CDR3 sequence is CASREGWSSYNSPLHF. The CDR3 DNA reads TGTGCCAGTAGAGAGGGCTGGAGCTCCTATAATTCACCCCTCCACTTT. Full variable domain (rest looked up from reference TRBV19 and TRBJ1-6): DGGITQSPKYLFRKEGQNVTLSCEQNLNHDAMYWYRQDPGQGLRLIYYSQIVNDFQKGDIAEGYSVSREKKESFPLTVTSAQKNPTAFYLCASREGWSSYNSPLHFGNGTRLTVT.

V and J are TRBV27 and TRBJ1-5, with D uncertain. CDR3 length equals 16 residues. Germline CDR1 MNHEY, CDR2 SMNVEV (reference sequence). Deletions cut 7 bases from V and 2 bases from J, with 18 bases between. This CDR3 reads CASTPRGGMGNQPQHF. The CDR3 DNA is TGTGCCAGCACCCCTCGGGGAGGGATGGGCAATCAGCCCCAGCATTTT.

The rearrangement uses TRBV30 and TRBJ1-6, with a tentative D call TRBD1 (5 bases). The CDR3 has 14 amino acids. V was cut by 5 bases and J by 7 bases, with 15 bases left in between. Germline V CDR1 and CDR2: GTSNPN, SVGIG (reference sequence). CDR3 amino acids: CAWGPGKWNSPLHF. In DNA form, the CDR3 reads TGTGCCTGGGGCCCAGGGAAGTGGAATTCACCCCTCCACTTT. Looking up the rest from reference TRBV30 and TRBJ1-6 gives the full variable domain: SQTIHQWPATLVQPVGSPLSLECTVEGTSNPNLYWYRQAAGRGLQLLFYSVGIGQISSEVPQNLSASRPQDRQFILSSKKLLLSDSGFYLCAWGPGKWNSPLHFGNGTRLTVT.

The chain couples TRBV5-1 to TRBJ1-2; D unclear. Trimming shortened V by 3 bases and J by 4 bases, and 4 bases separated the two germline ends. Germline V gene data show CDR1 as SGHRS and CDR2 as YFSETQ. This CDR3 contains 11 residues. CDR3 nucleotides: TGCGCCAGCAGCTCAGGCTATGGCTACACCTTC. It is translated as CASSSGYGYTF.

The chain couples TRBV7-8 to TRBJ1-3, with D uncertain. Germline V gene data show CDR1 as SGHVS and CDR2 as FQNEAQ. With 2 bases removed from V and 0 bases from J, the gap between germline ends came to 8 bases. The CDR3 extends over 15 amino acids. In nucleotides, the CDR3 is TGTGCCAGCAGCTTAATGGCCCGCTCTGGAAACACCATATATTTT. Amino acids: CASSLMARSGNTIYF.

This clone was seen just once. This chain uses TRBV28 with TRBJ1-1, with D uncertain. The CDR3 is 12 residues long. Trimming removed 8 bases at V and 0 bases at J, with 7 bases between. Germline loops: CDR1 MDHEN, CDR2 SYDVKM. The CDR3 DNA sequence: TGTGCCAGCGGGCTCATGAACACTGAAGCTTTCTTT. This gives the protein CASGLMNTEAFF. The full variable domain, completed using reference TRBV28 and TRBJ1-1, is DVKVTQSSRYLVKRTGEKVFLECVQDMDHENMFWYRQDPGLGLRLIYFSYDVKMKEKGDIPEGYSVSREKKERFSLILESASTNQTSMYLCASGLMNTEAFFGQGTRLTVV.

The J gene is TRBJ1-1, the V gene TRBV19; D is uncertain. This CDR3 has 13 residues. Trimming took 5 bases from V and 1 from J, leaving 8 bases between them. Germline V gene data show CDR1 as LNHDA and CDR2 as SQIVND (reference sequence). CDR3 sequence reads: CASSRSRNTEAFF. DNA of the CDR3: TGTGCCAGTAGTCGTAGCAGGAACACTGAAGCTTTCTTT.

The count of this clone is one. Other DNA sequences within the sample encode an identical CDR3. The rearrangement joins TRBV7-6 to TRBJ2-7, with D possibly being TRBD1 (6 bases). This CDR3 comprises 12 residues. V was clipped by 3 bases and J by 6 bases, with 9 bases between them. Germline V gene data show CDR1 as SGHVS and CDR2 as FNYEAQ. CDR3 bases: TGTGCCAGCAGCTTGACAGGCGGCGAGCAGTACTTC. Translation: CASSLTGGEQYF.

This chain links TRBV19 with TRBJ1-4; TRBD1 might be the D (5 bases). V gave up 5 bases and J gave up 0 bases, with 10 bases separating them. The V gene's germline CDR1 is LNHDA and CDR2 SQIVND (reference sequence). The length of the CDR3 is 15 residues. The CDR3 bases are TGTGCCAGTAGTGTGGGGACTGCAACTAATGAAAAACTGTTTTTT. Its protein product is CASSVGTATNEKLFF.

The chain links TRBV7-3 to TRBJ1-4; 7 bases are a match to TRBD1. V lost 5 bases to trimming and J lost 10 bases; unmatched junction nucleotides: 7. CDR3 size: 13 residues. Germline CDR1 SGHTA, CDR2 FQGTGA. CDR3 sequence: CASSASQGGKLFF. The CDR3 DNA is TGTGCCAGCAGCGCCAGTCAGGGGGGAAAACTGTTTTTT.

This clone came up a few times. The CDR3 nucleotides are TGCGCCAGCAGTGTAGGCAACAGGGACACTAACTATGGCTACACCTTC. It encodes CASSVGNRDTNYGYTF. The chain combines TRBV10-1 with TRBJ1-2; D might be TRBD1 (6 bases). The CDR3 contains 16 residues. The ends were cut back, 4 bases at V and 0 bases at J, with 15 bases in the middle. Germline V gene lookup returns CDR1 WNHNN and CDR2 SYGVQD (reference sequence).

The chain is built from TRBV7-2 and TRBJ1-1; TRBD1 matches 7 bases. Germline CDR1 is SGHTA and CDR2 is FQGNSA. This CDR3 comprises 13 residues. The J segment lost 7 bases and the V segment lost 4 bases, leaving 6 bases of the junction unmatched. The chain's CDR3 is CASSSDRALEAFF. In DNA, the CDR3 is TGTGCCAGCAGCTCTGACAGGGCCCTTGAAGCTTTCTTT.

This chain links TRBV30 with TRBJ1-2; tentative D call: TRBD1 (5 bases). There are 15 residues in the CDR3. The germline V gene has CDR1 GTSNPN and CDR2 SVGIG (reference sequence). V was trimmed by 4 bases and J by 5 bases, leaving 20 bases between them. The chain's CDR3 is CAWTFDSHLGYGYTF. The CDR3 DNA reads as TGTGCCTGGACTTTCGACAGCCACCTAGGATATGGCTACACCTTC.

This clone was picked up one time. This chain uses TRBV5-1 with TRBJ1-3, with 7 bases aligning to TRBD1. J gave up 2 bases and V 0 bases, and 2 bases lay outside the gene matches. Germline V gene sequence: CDR1 SGHRS, CDR2 YFSETQ. The CDR3 has 15 amino acids. The CDR3 DNA reads as TGCGCCAGCAGCTTGGCCGACAGGGCTGGAAACACCATATATTTT. Translation: CASSLADRAGNTIYF.

The chain is built from TRBV5-4 and TRBJ1-4; 8 nucleotides agree with TRBD1. J lost 8 bases, V lost 4 bases, and 7 bases had no gene match. The CDR3 length is 14 residues. Germline CDR1 SGHNT, CDR2 YYREEE (reference sequence). The CDR3 sequence: CASSLDRDGEKLFF. CDR3 sequence (DNA): TGTGCCAGCAGCCTGGACAGGGACGGGGAAAAACTGTTTTTT.

The chain employs TRBV11-1 and TRBJ2-5, with D possibly TRBD2 on 7 matching bases. The CDR3 extends over 16 amino acids. The V end lost 4 bases, the J end lost 4 bases, and 19 bases lay between the germline ends. Germline CDR1 is SGHAT and CDR2 is FQDESV (reference sequence). For the CDR3, the DNA is TGTGCCAGCAGCTCGTCGGGGGGCAATCATGCAGAGACCCAGTACTTC. Translating it yields CASSSSGGNHAETQYF.

This clone has only a few counts. V is TRBV15 and J is TRBJ1-1, with D possibly TRBD1 on 6 matching bases. V lost 6 bases to trimming and J lost 1 base, with 9 bases between them. Germline CDR1 reads LNHNV; CDR2 reads YYDKDF (reference sequence). The CDR3 consists of 13 residues. The CDR3 sequence is CATRRTENTEAFF. CDR3 sequence (DNA): TGTGCCACCAGGAGGACAGAGAACACTGAAGCTTTCTTT.

The chain links TRBV30 to TRBJ2-3, with 8 positions matching TRBD2. The CDR3 totals 14 residues. Germline V gene data show CDR1 as GTSNPN and CDR2 as SVGIG (reference sequence). Germline trimming cut 4 bases from V and 10 bases from J; bases unmatched to any gene: 13. Written as DNA, the CDR3 is TGTGCCTGGATAGAGACCGGGGGGGGTCGGTCGCAGTATTTT. Translated, it gives CAWIETGGGRSQYF.

The gene calls are TRBV18 and TRBJ1-4, with 9 positions matching TRBD1. The CDR3 consists of 14 residues. Germline values: CDR1 KGHSH, CDR2 LQKENI. After removal of 6 bases from V and 4 bases from J, the junction contained 3 bases not matched to a gene. This CDR3 reads CASSLDRGNEKLFF. CDR3 bases: TGTGCCAGCTCTCTGGACAGGGGTAATGAAAAACTGTTTTTT.